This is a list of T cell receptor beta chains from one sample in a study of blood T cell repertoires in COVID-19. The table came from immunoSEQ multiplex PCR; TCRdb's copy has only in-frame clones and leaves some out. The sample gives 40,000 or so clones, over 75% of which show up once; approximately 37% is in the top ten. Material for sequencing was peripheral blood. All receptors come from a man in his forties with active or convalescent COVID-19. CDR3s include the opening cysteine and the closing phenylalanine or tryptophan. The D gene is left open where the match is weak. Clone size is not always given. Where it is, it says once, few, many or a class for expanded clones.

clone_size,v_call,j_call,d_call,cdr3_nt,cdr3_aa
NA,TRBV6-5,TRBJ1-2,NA,TGTGCCAGCGGGGGGGAGAGATTTGGTGGCTACACCTTC,CASGGERFGGYTF
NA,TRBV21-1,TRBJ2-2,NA,TGTGCCAGCAGCAAAGCCCTAGCGGGGAACACCGGGGAGCTGTTTTTT,CASSKALAGNTGELFF
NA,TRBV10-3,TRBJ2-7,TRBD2,TGTGCCATCAGCCTCCTGCGGGGGGCCTCCTACGAGCAGTACTTC,CAISLLRGASYEQYF
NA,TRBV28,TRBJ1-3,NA,TGTGCCAGCAGTTACAGGGACACCATATATTTT,CASSYRDTIYF
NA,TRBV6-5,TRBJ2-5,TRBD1,TGTGCCAGCGGAAAATTTACAGGGGCGCGAGAGACCCAGTACTTC,CASGKFTGARETQYF
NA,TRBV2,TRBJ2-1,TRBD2,TGTGCCAGCAGTGTGATAGCGGGAGCTGAGCAGTTCTTC,CASSVIAGAEQFF
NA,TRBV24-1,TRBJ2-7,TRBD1,TGTGCCACCAGTGATTCCGGGACAGGCTCCTACGAGCAGTACTTC,CATSDSGTGSYEQYF
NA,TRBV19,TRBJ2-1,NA,TGTGCCACCTCCGCCCCCGGGACTCGCTCCTACAATGAGCAGTTCTTC,CATSAPGTRSYNEQFF
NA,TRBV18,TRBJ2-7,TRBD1,TGTGCCAGCCGACCTCCGGGACAGGGGACCTACGAGCAGTACTTC,CASRPPGQGTYEQYF
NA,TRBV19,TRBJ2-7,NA,TGTGCCAGTAGTACCTCCTTGGGGCGGGGTCTCGACGAGCAGTACTTC,CASSTSLGRGLDEQYF
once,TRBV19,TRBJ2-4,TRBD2,TGTGCCAGTAGTAACCTAGCGGGACGATACTTC,CASSNLAGRYF
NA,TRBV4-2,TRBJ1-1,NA,TGTGCCAGCAGCCTCGAGATCAGGGGAGCCACTGAAGCTTTCTTT,CASSLEIRGATEAFF
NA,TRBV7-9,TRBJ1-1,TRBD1,TGTGCCAGCAGCCTCCTTAGGACAGGGGGACTGAACACTGAAGCTTTCTTT,CASSLLRTGGLNTEAFF
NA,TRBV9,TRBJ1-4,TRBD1,TGTGCCAGCTCAGGACAGGGGGCTTTTAATGAAAAACTGTTTTTT,CASSGQGAFNEKLFF
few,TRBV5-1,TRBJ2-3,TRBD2,TGCGCCAGCAAATCTGGCGGGAGTTACGCAGATACGCAGTATTTT,CASKSGGSYADTQYF
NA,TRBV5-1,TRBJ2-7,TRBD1,TGCGCCAGCAGCCCAGGGACAGTGTACGAGCAGTACTTC,CASSPGTVYEQYF
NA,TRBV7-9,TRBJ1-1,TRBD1,TGTGCCAGCAGCTTAGGGACAGGGGTCCGAGAAGCTTTCTTT,CASSLGTGVREAFF
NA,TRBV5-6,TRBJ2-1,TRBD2,TGTGCCAGCAGCCTACCGGGACTAGAGCAGTTCTTC,CASSLPGLEQFF
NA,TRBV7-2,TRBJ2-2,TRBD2,TGTGCCAGCAGCTTCCTAGCGGGGGGAGCCGGGGAGCTGTTTTTT,CASSFLAGGAGELFF
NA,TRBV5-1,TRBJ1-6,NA,TGCGCCAGCAGCTTGGAGGGGTCGCCTTCACCCCTCCACTTT,CASSLEGSPSPLHF
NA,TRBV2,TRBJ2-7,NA,TGTGCCACCGCCGGAAGGGGCACCTACGAGCAGTACTTC,CATAGRGTYEQYF
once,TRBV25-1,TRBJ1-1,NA,TGTGCCAGCAGTGAATTCGATGGGCTTAACACTGAAGCTTTCTTT,CASSEFDGLNTEAFF
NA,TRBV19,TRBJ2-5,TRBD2,TGTGCCAGTAGTATAGGTCTAGCGGGAGGGTCGAGGGAGACCCAGTACTTC,CASSIGLAGGSRETQYF
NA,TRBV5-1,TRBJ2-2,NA,TGCGCCAGCAGCTTTCAGACTCGCGCGAACACCGGGGAGCTGTTTTTT,CASSFQTRANTGELFF
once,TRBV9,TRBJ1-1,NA,TGTGCCAGCAGCGTCGGGGGGCGGGCCACTGAAGCTTTCTTT,CASSVGGRATEAFF
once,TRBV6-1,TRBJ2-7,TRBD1,TGTGCCAGCAGTGACAAGGGGGCGGCTCGGGAGCAGTACTTC,CASSDKGAAREQYF
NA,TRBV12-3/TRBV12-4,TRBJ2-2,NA,TGTGCCAGCAGTTGGGCTAACACCGGGGAGCTGTTTTTT,CASSWANTGELFF
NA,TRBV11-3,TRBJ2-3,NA,TGTGCCAGCAGCGACAGAAGTAGGAGCACAGATACGCAGTATTTT,CASSDRSRSTDTQYF
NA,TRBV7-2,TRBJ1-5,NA,TGTGCCAGCAGCTTAGGGGCAGTGAATCAGCCCCAGCATTTT,CASSLGAVNQPQHF
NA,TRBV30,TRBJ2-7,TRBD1,TGTGCCTGGGGGACAGGGAGGGAGCAGTACTTC,CAWGTGREQYF
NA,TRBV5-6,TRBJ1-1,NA,TGTGCCAGCAGCTTGGGGACAGTGAACACTGAAGCTTTCTTT,CASSLGTVNTEAFF
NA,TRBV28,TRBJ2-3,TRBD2,TGTGCCAGCAGGAAGTCTTGGGGGGGTTTCACAGATACGCAGTATTTT,CASRKSWGGFTDTQYF
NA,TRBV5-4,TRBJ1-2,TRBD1,TGTGCCAGCAGCAGGGACAGGGATGGCTACACCTTC,CASSRDRDGYTF
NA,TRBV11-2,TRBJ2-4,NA,TGTGCCAGCAGCTTAGGAGGAGGTCGAGGGAACATTCAGTACTTC,CASSLGGGRGNIQYF
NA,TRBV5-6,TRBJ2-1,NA,TGTGCCAGCAGCTTGGGGCTAGCGAGCTCCTACAATGAGCAGTTCTTC,CASSLGLASSYNEQFF
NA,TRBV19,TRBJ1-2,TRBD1,TGTGCCAGCCTTCCGGGACAGGGGGCCGGCTACACCTTC,CASLPGQGAGYTF
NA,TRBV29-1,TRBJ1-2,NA,TGCAGCGTTGAAGGACTTTATGGCTACACCTTC,CSVEGLYGYTF
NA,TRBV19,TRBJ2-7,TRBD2,TGTGCCAGTAGTATCTCGTTGGCTAGCGGGACTTCCTACGAGCAGTACTTC,CASSISLASGTSYEQYF
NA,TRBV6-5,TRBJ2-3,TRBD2,TGTGCCAGCGAATATCTGGGAGGGGAGGGAGATACGCAGTATTTT,CASEYLGGEGDTQYF
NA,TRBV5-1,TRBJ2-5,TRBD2,TGCGCCAGCAGCTTGAATAGCGGGGGGGCCCAAGAGACCCAGTACTTC,CASSLNSGGAQETQYF
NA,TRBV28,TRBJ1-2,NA,TGTGCCAGCAGTTTTGATTACAGGTCTAACTATGGCTACACCTTC,CASSFDYRSNYGYTF
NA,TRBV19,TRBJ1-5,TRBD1,TGTGCCAGTAGTCTGAAGGGACAGGGAGGCCAGCCCCAGCATTTT,CASSLKGQGGQPQHF
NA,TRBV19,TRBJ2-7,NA,TGTGCCAGTAGTATAGTACGGGGATCTTACTACGAGCAGTACTTC,CASSIVRGSYYEQYF
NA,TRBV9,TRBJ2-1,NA,TGTGCCAGCAGCGTAGGGTCTGAAACCTTGAGCTCCTACAATGAGCAGTTCTTC,CASSVGSETLSSYNEQFF
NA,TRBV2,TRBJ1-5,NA,TGTGCCAGCAGTGAAATGTCACAGGGCTACAATCAGCCCCAGCATTTT,CASSEMSQGYNQPQHF
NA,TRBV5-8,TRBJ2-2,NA,TGTGCCAGCAGCTTAGTCTCCAGGGATAAGGCCGGGGAGCTGTTTTTT,CASSLVSRDKAGELFF
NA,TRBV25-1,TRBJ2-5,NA,TGTGCCAGCAGTGAATCGCGGGGAGGCCAAGAGACCCAGTACTTC,CASSESRGGQETQYF
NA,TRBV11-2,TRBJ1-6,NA,TGTGCCAGCAGCCTCAATTCACCCCTCCACTTT,CASSLNSPLHF
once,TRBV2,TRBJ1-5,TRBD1,TGTGCCAGCACCCTCAGGACAGGGGAAGATCAGCCCCAGCATTTT,CASTLRTGEDQPQHF
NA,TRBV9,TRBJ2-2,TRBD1,TGTGCCAGCAGCGCCCCGGGACAGTCAACAGGCGGGGAGCTGTTTTTT,CASSAPGQSTGGELFF
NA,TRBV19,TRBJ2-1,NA,TGTGCCAGTAGTATAGCTTTAGGGGGCAATGAGCAGTTCTTC,CASSIALGGNEQFF
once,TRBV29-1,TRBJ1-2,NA,TGCAGCACCGACAGAGCGCTTAACTATGGCTACACCTTC,CSTDRALNYGYTF
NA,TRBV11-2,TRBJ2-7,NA,TGTGCCAGCAGCTTAGCTCGGACAGCTTACTCCTACGAGCAGTACTTC,CASSLARTAYSYEQYF
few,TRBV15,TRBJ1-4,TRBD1,TGTGCCACCTCCGCCTGGGCAGGGGGAGGTGAAAAACTGTTTTTT,CATSAWAGGGEKLFF
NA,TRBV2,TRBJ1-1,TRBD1,TGTGCCAGCAAGACCCTGACAGGGAAGCCTGAAGCTTTCTTT,CASKTLTGKPEAFF
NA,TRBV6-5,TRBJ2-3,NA,TGTGCCAGCCGGGTAGTCCCTGGCAGCACAGATACGCAGTATTTT,CASRVVPGSTDTQYF